This record looks at one T cell receptor beta chain sequence and its context. Antigen unknown. Assay used: immunoSEQ multiplex PCR; TCRdb lists only in-frame clones, some missing. The sample consists of 35,000 to 45,000 clones, around 83% of them appearing once. This sample is part of a study of T cell clones after liver transplantation. Study at large: A pre-transplant mixed lymphocyte reaction with TCRbeta sequencing defined graft-donor-reactive clones followed in post-transplant blood. Points from the study as a whole: Migration into the graft, not deletion, may explain lost graft donor-reactive T cells. Donor-reactive sequences fell more than third party-reactive ones, suggesting partial deletion. Post-transplant time points were not standardized, so conclusions are preliminary.

The V end lost 6 bases, the J end lost 8 bases, and 14 bases lay between the germline ends. CDR1 MGHDK and CDR2 SYGVNS come from the germline V gene. CDR3 length: 13 residues. Source: CD4+ T cells from blood, taken 24 months after liver transplant. This receptor was obtained from a human patient who received a liver transplant. Some T cells may be the graft donor's. The rearrangement links TRBV25-1 to TRBJ2-1; maybe TRBD2 (5 bases). The CDR3, as DNA: TGTGCCAGCAGCCGAGGGATGGGGTATGAGCAGTTCTTC. This sequence encodes CASSRGMGYEQFF.